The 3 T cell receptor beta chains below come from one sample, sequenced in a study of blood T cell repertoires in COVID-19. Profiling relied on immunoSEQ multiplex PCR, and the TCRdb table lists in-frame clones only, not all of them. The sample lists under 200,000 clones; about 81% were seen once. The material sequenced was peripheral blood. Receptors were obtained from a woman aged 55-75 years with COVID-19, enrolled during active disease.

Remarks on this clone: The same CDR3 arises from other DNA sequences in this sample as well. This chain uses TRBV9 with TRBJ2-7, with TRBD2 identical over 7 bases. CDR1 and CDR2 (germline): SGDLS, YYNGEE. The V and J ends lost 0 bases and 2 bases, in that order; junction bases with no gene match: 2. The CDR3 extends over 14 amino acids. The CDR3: CASSVGAGAYEQYF. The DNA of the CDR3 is TGTGCCAGCAGCGTAGGTGCGGGGGCCTACGAGCAGTACTTC.

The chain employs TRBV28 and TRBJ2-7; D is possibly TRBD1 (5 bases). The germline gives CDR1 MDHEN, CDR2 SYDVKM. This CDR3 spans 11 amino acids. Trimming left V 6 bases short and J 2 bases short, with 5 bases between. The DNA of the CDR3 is TGTGCCAGCAGAGGGGCCTACGAGCAGTACGTC. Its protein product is CASRGAYEQYV.

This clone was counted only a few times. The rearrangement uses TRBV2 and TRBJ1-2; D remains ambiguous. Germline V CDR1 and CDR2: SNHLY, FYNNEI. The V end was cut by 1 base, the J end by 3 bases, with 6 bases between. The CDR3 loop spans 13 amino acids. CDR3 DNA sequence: TGTGCCAGCAGTGAAGGAGAGGACTATGGCTACACCTTC. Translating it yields CASSEGEDYGYTF.